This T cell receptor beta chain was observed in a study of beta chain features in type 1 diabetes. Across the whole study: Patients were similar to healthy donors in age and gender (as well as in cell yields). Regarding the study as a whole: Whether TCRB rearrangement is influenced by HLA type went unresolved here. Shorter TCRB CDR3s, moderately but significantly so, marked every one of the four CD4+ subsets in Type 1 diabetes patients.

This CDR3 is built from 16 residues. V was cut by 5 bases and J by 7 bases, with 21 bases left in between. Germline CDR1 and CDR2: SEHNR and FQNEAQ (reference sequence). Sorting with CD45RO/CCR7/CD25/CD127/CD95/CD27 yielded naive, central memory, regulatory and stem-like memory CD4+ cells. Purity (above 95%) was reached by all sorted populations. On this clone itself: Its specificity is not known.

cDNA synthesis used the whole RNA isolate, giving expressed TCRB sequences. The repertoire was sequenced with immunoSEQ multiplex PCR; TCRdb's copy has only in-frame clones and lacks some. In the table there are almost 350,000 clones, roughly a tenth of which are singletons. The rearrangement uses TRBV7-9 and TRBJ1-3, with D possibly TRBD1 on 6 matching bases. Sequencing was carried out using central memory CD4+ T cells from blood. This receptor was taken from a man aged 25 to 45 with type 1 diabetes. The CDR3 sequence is CASSPPTQGLVNTIYF. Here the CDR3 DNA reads TGTGCCAGCAGCCCGCCAACCCAGGGGCTCGTGAACACCATATATTTT.